The 29 T cell receptor beta chains given below trace back to one sample, sequenced in a study of control samples from healthy donors and cancer patients. Some clones are missing from TCRdb's copy, which holds only in-frame ones; the method was immunoSEQ multiplex PCR. The table records 150,000 or so clones, roughly 93% of them present only once. The sample comprised blood. The receptors here all came from a man aged 18 to 35 in good health.

The chain recombines TRBV7-9 with TRBJ2-6, with D hard to call. Deletions cut 4 bases from V and 7 bases from J, with 11 bases between. Germline loops: CDR1 SEHNR, CDR2 FQNEAQ (reference sequence). The CDR3 sequence is 14 residues long. CDR3 region: CASSSTAEANVLTF. In nucleotides, the CDR3 is TGTGCCAGCAGCTCGACGGCGGAAGCCAACGTCCTGACTTTC. Looking up the rest from reference TRBV7-9 and TRBJ2-6 gives the full variable domain: DTGVSQNPRHKITKRGQNVTFRCDPISEHNRLYWYRQTLGQGPEFLTYFQNEAQLEKSRLLSDRFSAERPKGSFSTLEIQRTEQGDSAMYLCASSSTAEANVLTFGAGSRLTVL.

The chain joins TRBV9 to TRBJ2-3, with unresolved D. Germline CDR1 is SGDLS and CDR2 is YYNGEE. V was shortened by 0 bases and J by 0 bases, with 17 bases between the two germline ends. The CDR3 spans 18 residues. In DNA, the CDR3 is TGTGCCAGCAGCGTAGACCCCCAACTCAATCCTAGCACAGATACGCAGTATTTT. It yields the protein CASSVDPQLNPSTDTQYF.

The chain links TRBV2 to TRBJ1-2; D is unclear. V gave up 3 bases and J gave up 8 bases, with 10 bases separating them. Germline V gene lookup returns CDR1 SNHLY and CDR2 FYNNEI. CDR3 size: 12 residues. The CDR3 DNA is TGTGCCAGCAGTGACTCTTTAGAAGGCTACACCTTC. Amino acids: CASSDSLEGYTF.

DNA of the CDR3: TGTGCCAGCAGCTCGGATGCATCTCTCAGTGGGCAGCCCCAGCATTTT. The encoded protein is CASSSDASLSGQPQHF. V and J are TRBV7-6 and TRBJ1-5; no reliable D call. Germline V gene sequence: CDR1 SGHVS, CDR2 FNYEAQ. CDR3 length: 16 amino acids. V lost 4 bases and J 7 bases, leaving 20 bases between the germline ends.

The J gene is TRBJ2-7, the V gene TRBV7-9, with 7 bases that match TRBD1. Germline V gene data show CDR1 as SEHNR and CDR2 as FQNEAQ (reference sequence). CDR3 size: 15 residues. Germline trimming cut 1 base from V and 2 bases from J; bases unmatched to any gene: 5. The CDR3: CASSLGPGGPYEQYF. CDR3 DNA: TGTGCCAGCAGCTTAGGTCCAGGGGGACCCTACGAGCAGTACTTC.

The V and J genes are TRBV10-1 and TRBJ1-2; 11 nucleotides agree with TRBD1. With V trimmed by 3 bases and J by 6 bases, 6 bases remained unmatched. The CDR3 extends over 15 amino acids. The germline CDR1 and CDR2 sequences are WNHNN and SYGVQD (reference sequence). The CDR3 sequence is CASSDTGQGADGYTF. Here the CDR3 DNA reads TGCGCCAGCAGTGATACAGGACAGGGGGCAGATGGCTACACCTTC.

The V gene is TRBV10-1, the J gene TRBJ2-7; TRBD1 or TRBD2 may be the D gene (5 bases each). In germline, CDR1 is WNHNN, CDR2 SYGVQD (reference sequence). This CDR3 spans 14 amino acids. Between the trimmed V and J ends, which lost 0 bases and 6 bases, there was a span of 12 bases. Here the CDR3 DNA reads TGCGCCAGCAGTGAGTCGGGGGATAAATCCGAGCAGTACTTC. Residues: CASSESGDKSEQYF.

The chain links TRBV30 to TRBJ2-7, with D maybe TRBD2 (6 bases). The CDR3 contains 11 residues. V gave up 6 bases and J gave up 4 bases, with 10 bases separating them. From germline, CDR1 is GTSNPN and CDR2 SVGIG (reference sequence). The CDR3 region has the DNA TGTGCCTGCCGCGGGGTATACGAGCAGTACTTC. Translating gives CACRGVYEQYF.

This clone was counted a single time. V usage is TRBV3-1 (or the pseudogene TRBV3-2) and J usage is TRBJ1-5; the D gene is possibly TRBD1 (5 bases). Germline CDR1 LGHDT, CDR2 YNNKEL (reference sequence). V gave up 3 bases and J gave up 4 bases, with 7 bases separating them. CDR3 size: 13 residues. The CDR3 DNA reads TGTGCCAGCAGCCAGGGGCGGAATCAGCCCCAGCATTTT. Its protein is CASSQGRNQPQHF.

This chain connects TRBV11-2 to TRBJ2-1; no definite D call. CDR3 length: 13 residues. Germline CDR1 is SGHAT and CDR2 is FQNNGV. V lost 3 bases, J lost 4 bases, and 7 bases lay in between. Here the CDR3 reads CASSLGRYNEQFF. DNA for the CDR3: TGTGCCAGCAGCTTGGGTCGTTACAATGAGCAGTTCTTC.

The genes are TRBV5-1 and TRBJ2-5, with D possibly being TRBD2 (5 bases). Germline V gene sequence: CDR1 SGHRS, CDR2 YFSETQ. Trimming left V 0 bases short and J 5 bases short, with 8 bases between. This CDR3 has 13 amino acids. The CDR3 coding sequence is TGCGCCAGCAGCTTGGGCGGGCGGGAGACCCAGTACTTC. Translated: CASSLGGRETQYF.

This clone came up once. The chain couples TRBV5-6 to TRBJ1-2; 10 bases are a match to TRBD1. Germline lookup yields CDR1 SGHDT and CDR2 YYEEEE. CDR3 length equals 14 residues. V shed 3 bases, J shed 5 bases, and the junction held 4 bases outside the gene matches. CDR3: CASSWGDRGYGYTF. The CDR3 coding sequence is TGTGCCAGCAGCTGGGGGGACAGGGGTTATGGCTACACCTTC.

A note on this clone: In the same sample, other DNA sequences code for this CDR3. J is TRBJ1-1 and V is TRBV6-5; D unresolved. This CDR3 region has 14 residues. Between the trimmed V and J ends, which lost 0 bases and 1 base, there was a span of 6 bases. Germline V lookup: CDR1 MNHEY, CDR2 SVGAGI. The chain's CDR3 is CASSYSAENTEAFF. The CDR3 DNA reads as TGTGCCAGCAGTTACTCGGCGGAGAACACTGAAGCTTTCTTT.

This chain joins TRBV5-4 and TRBJ2-7; 7 nucleotides align to TRBD1. Germline values: CDR1 SGHNT, CDR2 YYREEE (reference sequence). V was pared by 4 bases and J by 4 bases, with 11 bases of the junction left unmatched. CDR3 length: 15 residues. The CDR3 DNA reads TGTGCCAGCAGCGTATGGACAGGTTTTAGATACGAGCAGTACTTC. As protein: CASSVWTGFRYEQYF. Looking up the rest from reference TRBV5-4 and TRBJ2-7 gives the full variable domain: ETGVTQSPTHLIKTRGQQVTLRCSSQSGHNTVSWYQQALGQGPQFIFQYYREEENGRGNFPPRFSGLQFPNYSSELNVNALELDDSALYLCASSVWTGFRYEQYFGPGTRLTVT.

This chain joins TRBV5-4 and TRBJ2-3, with 10 bases fitting TRBD2. The germline V gene has CDR1 SGHNT and CDR2 YYREEE (reference sequence). Germline trimming cut 5 bases from V and 4 bases from J; bases unmatched to any gene: 7. The CDR3 spans 15 residues. In DNA form, the CDR3 reads TGTGCCAGCAGGGGAGCGGGAGGGCCCGCAGATACGCAGTATTTT. Its translation is CASRGAGGPADTQYF.

The chain couples TRBV19 to TRBJ2-7; no definite D call. Trimming shortened V by 2 bases and J by 4 bases, and 12 bases separated the two germline ends. Germline V lookup: CDR1 LNHDA, CDR2 SQIVND (reference sequence). The CDR3 has 14 residues. The chain's CDR3 is CASSISFTGYEQYF. In nucleotides, the CDR3 is TGTGCCAGTAGTATATCCTTTACGGGTTACGAGCAGTACTTC.

The chain couples TRBV6-5 to TRBJ2-1, with 7 positions matching TRBD2. Germline V gene sequence: CDR1 MNHEY, CDR2 SVGAGI. This CDR3 has 15 amino acids. The V and J ends lost 2 bases and 10 bases, in that order; junction bases with no gene match: 11. The CDR3 protein is CASSYSGGSAQEQFF. In DNA, the CDR3 is TGTGCCAGCAGTTACAGTGGCGGGAGTGCTCAAGAGCAGTTCTTC.

The chain recombines TRBV13 with TRBJ2-2; D tentatively reads TRBD1 or TRBD2 (5 bases each). V shed 5 bases and J shed 1 base, with 14 bases lying between them. The length of the CDR3 is 16 residues. From germline, CDR1 is PRHDT and CDR2 FYEKMQ (reference sequence). CDR3 amino acids: CASSQPGQLNTGELFF. In nucleotides, the CDR3 is TGTGCCAGCAGCCAACCGGGGCAGTTGAACACCGGGGAGCTGTTTTTT.

V and J are TRBV4-2 and TRBJ2-2; 7 nucleotides match TRBD1. CDR1 LGHNA and CDR2 YNFKEQ come from the germline V gene. V trimming: 1 base; J trimming: 1 base; junction bases outside the gene matches: 21. The CDR3 length is 22 residues. CDR3 DNA sequence: TGTGCCAGCAGCCAAGGGGGGAAGACCGGGACAGATACTAATAAGAACACCGGGGAGCTGTTTTTT. It specifies CASSQGGKTGTDTNKNTGELFF.

The rearrangement links TRBV3-1 (or the pseudogene TRBV3-2) to TRBJ1-1; D perhaps matches TRBD1 (5 bases). The CDR3 totals 14 residues. CDR1 is LGHDT and CDR2 is YNNKEL in the germline V gene (reference sequence). Trimming removed 0 bases from V and 5 bases from J, with 10 bases in between. CDR3 nucleotides: TGTGCCAGCAGCCAAGATTATGGGGGAACTGAAGCTTTCTTT. Translation gives CASSQDYGGTEAFF.

The count of this clone is one. The rearrangement joins TRBV19 to TRBJ2-1; 12 bases agree with TRBD2. V trimming: 2 bases; J trimming: 6 bases; junction bases outside the gene matches: 2. This CDR3 contains 15 residues. CDR1 is LNHDA, CDR2 SQIVND, per germline (reference sequence). The CDR3, as DNA: TGTGCCAGTAGTATAACTAGCGGGGGGCCCAATGAGCAGTTCTTC. Its translation is CASSITSGGPNEQFF.

The rearrangement joins TRBV3-1 (or the pseudogene TRBV3-2) to TRBJ2-1, with 9 bases that match TRBD2. V shed 3 bases and J 6 bases; nucleotides not matched to a gene: 6. CDR1 is LGHDT, CDR2 YNNKEL, per germline (reference sequence). This CDR3 spans 15 amino acids. Here the CDR3 DNA reads TGTGCCAGCAGCCAGATTACTAGCGGGTCCAATGAGCAGTTCTTC. This codes for CASSQITSGSNEQFF.

The chain employs TRBV10-3 and TRBJ2-1, with 9 bases fitting TRBD2. The CDR3 runs 16 residues. Germline V gives CDR1 ENHRY, CDR2 SYGVKD. Unmatched junction bases numbered 17, after V lost 8 bases and J lost 9 bases. The CDR3 bases are TGTGCCATCGGTCCCGATGGCGGGAGGGGGATCGGTGAGCAGTTCTTC. This encodes CAIGPDGGRGIGEQFF.

The chain recombines TRBV24-1 with TRBJ1-2, with D possibly matching TRBD1 (6 bases). Trimming pared 4 bases from V and 5 bases from J, leaving 19 bases between. Germline V gives CDR1 KGHDR, CDR2 SFDVKD. There are 16 residues in the CDR3. The CDR3 is CATSDLFEGGDYGYTF. The CDR3 DNA reads as TGTGCCACCAGTGACCTATTTGAGGGGGGGGATTATGGCTACACCTTC.

The chain links TRBV10-3 to TRBJ2-2; possibly TRBD2 for D (6 bases). The germline V gene has CDR1 ENHRY and CDR2 SYGVKD. Deletions cut 3 bases from V and 4 bases from J, with 15 bases between. The CDR3 has 16 amino acids. Written as DNA, the CDR3 is TGTGCCATCAGTGAACGAGGCGGGGAGGTCACCGGGGAGCTGTTTTTT. Amino acid sequence: CAISERGGEVTGELFF.

This chain uses TRBV5-4 with TRBJ1-1; D perhaps matches TRBD1 (6 bases). CDR1 SGHNT and CDR2 YYREEE come from the germline V gene (reference sequence). The CDR3 covers 15 residues. With 4 bases removed from V and 3 bases from J, the gap between germline ends came to 16 bases. CDR3 amino acids: CASSRQQGSDTEAFF. In DNA, the CDR3 is TGTGCCAGCAGCAGACAACAGGGTTCCGACACTGAAGCTTTCTTT.

The chain has TRBV30 and TRBJ1-5; D is ambiguous. V was trimmed by 0 bases and J by 10 bases, leaving 10 bases between them. CDR1 is GTSNPN and CDR2 is SVGIG in the germline V gene (reference sequence). The CDR3 has 12 amino acids. The CDR3 region has the DNA TGTGCCTGGAGTGTACGGGGATATCCCCAGCATTTT. It is translated as CAWSVRGYPQHF.

The chain employs TRBV13 and TRBJ1-1; no firm D call. The V gene lost 2 bases and the J gene lost 5 bases, with 6 bases spanning the gap. The CDR3 is 12 amino acids. Germline lookup yields CDR1 PRHDT and CDR2 FYEKMQ (reference sequence). This chain's CDR3 is CASSLWGTEAFF. For the CDR3, the DNA is TGTGCCAGCAGCTTATGGGGTACTGAAGCTTTCTTT.

The chain couples TRBV4-2 to TRBJ1-2, with unresolved D. Deletions cut 0 bases from V and 3 bases from J, with 14 bases between. The CDR3 extends over 16 amino acids. CDR1 and CDR2 from the germline V gene are LGHNA and YNFKEQ. The DNA for the CDR3 is TGTGCCAGCAGCCAAGATTTGGGAAACTCGGACTATGGCTACACCTTC. Its translation is CASSQDLGNSDYGYTF.